The 23 T cell receptor beta chains below were found in one sample sequenced in a study of shared clonotypes between healthy human individuals. Naive CD8 cells were CD45RO-negative, positively selected for CCR7, excluding terminally differentiated effector memory CD45RA+ cells. Generated by immunoSEQ multiplex PCR, the TCRdb table keeps only in-frame clones and is missing some. In the table there are 1.5 million to 2.5 million clones, approximately 94% of which are singletons. The sequenced sample was naive CD8+ T cells sorted from blood. The receptor source for this set is a young man in good health.

CDR3 DNA sequence: TGTGCCAGCAGCGAAGACAGGAACACAGATACGCAGTATTTT. Protein product: CASSEDRNTDTQYF. The chain recombines TRBV7-9 with TRBJ2-3, with D maybe TRBD1 (6 bases). The V end lost 5 bases, the J end lost 2 bases, and 11 bases lay between the germline ends. The CDR3 is made up of 14 amino acids. CDR1 and CDR2 from the germline V gene are SEHNR and FQNEAQ (reference sequence).

CDR3 amino acids: CASSVDGGASITEAFF. CDR3 nucleotide sequence: TGTGCCAGCAGCGTAGACGGGGGCGCGTCTATCACTGAAGCTTTCTTT. V is TRBV9 and J is TRBJ1-1, with D maybe TRBD1 (6 bases). The CDR3 has 16 residues. V was pared by 0 bases and J by 4 bases, with 16 bases between. Germline V lookup: CDR1 SGDLS, CDR2 YYNGEE.

V usage is TRBV11-2 and J usage is TRBJ2-7; TRBD1 aligns across 8 bases. The germline gives CDR1 SGHAT, CDR2 FQNNGV. The CDR3 has 16 residues. Unmatched junction bases numbered 7, after V lost 3 bases and J lost 0 bases. The CDR3 DNA is TGTGCCAGCAGCTTGGGGTGGGACAGGAGCTCCTACGAGCAGTACTTC. It translates to CASSLGWDRSSYEQYF.

Here the CDR3 reads CASSDGGTTYEQYF. CDR3 in DNA: TGTGCCAGCAGTGACGGGGGTACAACCTACGAGCAGTACTTC. The V and J genes are TRBV6-1 and TRBJ2-7; TRBD2 is a possible D gene (6 bases). This CDR3 comprises 14 residues. The V end lost 3 bases, the J end lost 2 bases, and 11 bases lay between the germline ends. Germline CDR1 is MNHNS and CDR2 is SASEGT.

J is TRBJ2-7 and V is TRBV7-6, with D perhaps matching TRBD1 or TRBD2 (5 bases each). V was clipped by 5 bases and J by 3 bases, with 14 bases between them. Germline CDR1 is SGHVS and CDR2 is FNYEAQ. The CDR3 totals 14 residues. Written as DNA, the CDR3 is TGTGCCAGCAGCCCCTCGGGACCGAACTACGAGCAGTACTTC. Encoded protein: CASSPSGPNYEQYF.

The chain carries TRBV5-1 and TRBJ2-1, with 10 bases lining up with TRBD1. This CDR3 spans 14 amino acids. CDR1 is SGHRS, CDR2 YFSETQ, per germline. V shed 3 bases and J 5 bases; nucleotides not matched to a gene: 2. The DNA for the CDR3 is TGCGCCAGCAGCTACGGGACAGGGGACAATGAGCAGTTCTTC. Residues: CASSYGTGDNEQFF.

The rearrangement joins TRBV7-9 to TRBJ1-2; D uncertain. The germline V gene encodes CDR1 SEHNR and CDR2 FQNEAQ (reference sequence). CDR3 length equals 15 residues. Trimming took off 0 bases at V and 3 bases at J, with 11 bases between the two ends. CDR3 sequence (DNA): TGTGCCAGCAGCTTAGCGATGATCGCCTACTATGGCTACACCTTC. Protein sequence: CASSLAMIAYYGYTF.

The chain joins TRBV19 to TRBJ2-7; 7 bases are a match to TRBD1. The CDR3 length is 14 residues. Germline CDR1 reads LNHDA; CDR2 reads SQIVND (reference sequence). J was trimmed by 5 bases and V by 8 bases; bases with no gene match: 12. CDR3 loop: CASAKDRDVHEQYF. The CDR3 region has the DNA TGTGCCAGTGCAAAAGACAGGGACGTCCACGAGCAGTACTTC.

CDR3: CSVEEGAGGYNEQFF. The CDR3 nucleotides read TGCAGCGTTGAAGAAGGGGCGGGGGGATACAATGAGCAGTTCTTC. V is TRBV29-1 and J is TRBJ2-1; 8 bases agree with TRBD2. The length of the CDR3 is 15 residues. Germline V gene data show CDR1 as SQVTM and CDR2 as ANQGSEA. V was clipped by 0 bases and J by 4 bases; unmatched bases: 5.

The genes are TRBV30 and TRBJ2-7, with D possibly TRBD1 on 5 matching bases. The germline CDR1 and CDR2 sequences are GTSNPN and SVGIG (reference sequence). The CDR3 spans 16 residues. V was pared by 5 bases and J by 3 bases, with 23 bases between. CDR3 sequence reads: CAWRHFQGHINYEQYF. The CDR3 bases are TGTGCCTGGCGCCATTTTCAAGGACACATAAACTACGAGCAGTACTTC.

This clone was recorded a few times. V gene TRBV4-1 combines with J gene TRBJ2-7; D not certain. V was pared by 1 base and J by 6 bases, with 10 bases between. The germline V gene has CDR1 MGHRA and CDR2 YSYEKL. The CDR3 is made up of 13 amino acids. The DNA for the CDR3 is TGCGCCAGCAGCCAAGGCCTGTGGGTCGAGCAGTACTTC. It yields the protein CASSQGLWVEQYF.

The rearrangement uses TRBV5-7 and TRBJ1-1; weak D call: TRBD1 (5 bases). TRBV5-7 is assigned to the ORF class and has an uncertain function. V lost 3 bases and J 4 bases, leaving 19 bases between the germline ends. The CDR3 runs to 16 residues. CDR3 amino acids: CASSSMTGDHITEAFF. In nucleotides, the CDR3 is TGTGCCAGCAGCTCCATGACGGGGGATCATATCACTGAAGCTTTCTTT.

This chain links TRBV30 with TRBJ2-7; 8 nucleotides line up with TRBD1. The CDR3 consists of 15 residues. J gave up 5 bases and V 0 bases, and 9 bases lay outside the gene matches. Germline assignment: CDR1 GTSNPN and CDR2 SVGIG (reference sequence). In DNA form, the CDR3 reads TGTGCCTGGAGTGTACGAAACAGGGGGGATGACGAGCAGTACTTC. Protein: CAWSVRNRGDDEQYF.

V is TRBV28 and J is TRBJ1-5; 9 nucleotides match TRBD1. Germline V gene data show CDR1 as MDHEN and CDR2 as SYDVKM. The trim removed 10 bases at V and 0 bases at J, leaving 22 bases unmatched. This CDR3 comprises 20 residues. CDR3: CATSPAFPGQGTISNQPQHF. CDR3 DNA: TGTGCCACCTCGCCTGCATTTCCGGGACAGGGAACCATTAGCAATCAGCCCCAGCATTTT.

This clone has only a few counts. This chain joins TRBV14 and TRBJ1-6; D not certain. Deletions cut 1 base from V and 9 bases from J, with 7 bases between. Germline V gives CDR1 SGHDN, CDR2 FVKESK. The CDR3 sequence is 13 residues long. The CDR3 DNA is TGTGCCAGCAGCCAAGTCAGTGGTTCACCCCTCCACTTT. Translation gives CASSQVSGSPLHF.

The chain has TRBV7-9 and TRBJ2-1; no definite D call. V was shortened by 7 bases and J by 8 bases, with 12 bases between the two germline ends. Germline lookup yields CDR1 SEHNR and CDR2 FQNEAQ (reference sequence). CDR3 size: 12 residues. The CDR3 reads CASTLERDEQFF. CDR3 bases: TGTGCCAGCACCCTAGAACGAGATGAGCAGTTCTTC. Based on the CDR3 plus reference TRBV7-9 and TRBJ2-1, the full variable domain is DTGVSQNPRHKITKRGQNVTFRCDPISEHNRLYWYRQTLGQGPEFLTYFQNEAQLEKSRLLSDRFSAERPKGSFSTLEIQRTEQGDSAMYLCASTLERDEQFFGPGTRLTVL.

About this clone itself: Possible read error: a much larger clone is one base away. CDR3 residues: CASSANTGELFF. The CDR3 DNA follows: TGTGCCAGCAGCGCGAACACCGGGGAGCTGTTTTTT. The chain links TRBV5-5 to TRBJ2-2; D is uncertain. The CDR3 covers 12 residues. Germline V gene data show CDR1 as SGHKS and CDR2 as YYEKEE (reference sequence). Trimming stripped 4 bases from V and 0 bases from J, with 1 base between.

Comments on this clone: The junction shows a germline mismatch at one end, possibly a read error. This chain joins TRBV6-1 and TRBJ2-7; 7 bases agree with TRBD2. CDR1 is MNHNS, CDR2 SASEGT, per germline. The CDR3 is made up of 14 amino acids. CDR3 sequence: CASSARLAALEQYF. The CDR3 DNA sequence: TGTGCCAGTAGTGCGAGGCTAGCGGCCCTGGAGCAGTACTTC.

The chain couples TRBV5-3 to TRBJ1-5; TRBD1 aligns across 8 bases. TRBV5-3 is recorded as an ORF, its role being uncertain. Trimming cost V 2 bases and J 2 bases; bases outside gene matches: 6. This CDR3 comprises 16 residues. The CDR3 protein is CARSLNRGTGNQPQHF. The CDR3 bases are TGTGCCAGAAGCTTAAACAGGGGGACGGGCAATCAGCCCCAGCATTTT.

This clone was detected only once. The chain uses TRBV30 and TRBJ1-5; perhaps TRBD1 as D (5 bases). Germline V gene data show CDR1 as GTSNPN and CDR2 as SVGIG (reference sequence). The ends were cut back, 6 bases at V and 7 bases at J, with 13 bases in the middle. This CDR3 contains 12 residues. The CDR3 loop reads CACSGGIQPQHF. CDR3 DNA sequence: TGTGCCTGTTCGGGGGGGATACAGCCCCAGCATTTT.

In the case of this clone: Other nucleotide sequences from this sample produce the same CDR3. The V call is TRBV27, the J call TRBJ1-5; no clear D gene. Germline CDR1 and CDR2: MNHEY and SMNVEV (reference sequence). The CDR3 length is 13 residues. V dropped 0 bases and J dropped 1 base, with 1 base sitting between them. The CDR3, as DNA: TGTGCCAGCAGTTTATCGAGCAATCAGCCCCAGCATTTT. It codes for CASSLSSNQPQHF.

This clone was detected once. This rearrangement joins TRBV11-1 to TRBJ2-4; D unresolved. This CDR3 region has 12 residues. Germline CDR1 and CDR2: SGHAT and FQDESV (reference sequence). V was trimmed by 1 base and J by 10 bases, leaving 8 bases between them. CDR3 bases: TGTGCCAGCAGCTTAGGCCGTGGGATTCAGTACTTC. It specifies CASSLGRGIQYF.

A word on this clone: Other nucleotide sequences in the sample specify the same CDR3. J is TRBJ2-7 and V is TRBV4-1; the D is unclear. Trimming took 1 base from V and 3 from J, leaving 7 bases between them. Germline CDR1 MGHRA, CDR2 YSYEKL. This CDR3 is built from 13 residues. The chain's CDR3 is CASSQVILYEQYF. CDR3 nucleotide sequence: TGCGCCAGCAGCCAAGTTATCCTCTACGAGCAGTACTTC.